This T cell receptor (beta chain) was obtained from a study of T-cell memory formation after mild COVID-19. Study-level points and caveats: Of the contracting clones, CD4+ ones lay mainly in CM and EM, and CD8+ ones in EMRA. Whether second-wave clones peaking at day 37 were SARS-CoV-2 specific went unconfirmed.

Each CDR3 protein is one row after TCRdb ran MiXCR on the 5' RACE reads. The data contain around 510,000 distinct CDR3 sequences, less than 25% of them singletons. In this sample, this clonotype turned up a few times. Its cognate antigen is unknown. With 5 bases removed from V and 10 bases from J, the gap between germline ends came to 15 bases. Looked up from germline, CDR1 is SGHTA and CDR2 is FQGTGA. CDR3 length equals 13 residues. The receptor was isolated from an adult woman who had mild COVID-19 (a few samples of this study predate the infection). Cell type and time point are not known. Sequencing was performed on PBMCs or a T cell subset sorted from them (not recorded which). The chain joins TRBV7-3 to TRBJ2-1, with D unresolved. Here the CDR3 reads CASSLVALAEQFF. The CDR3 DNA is TGTGCCAGCAGCCTTGTGGCTTTGGCGGAGCAGTTCTTC.